These 14 T cell receptor beta chains were all obtained from the same sample, sequenced in a study of shared T cell receptors in the human thymus. This table comes from immunoSEQ multiplex PCR, and its TCRdb copy is limited to in-frame clones, with some not included. Of 720,000 or so clones listed, 80% to 90% are singletons. These data are also associated with another study on human thymus T cells.

The sequenced sample consisted of thymocytes. Receptors were obtained from a girl under three years old with a congenital heart defect.

The chain carries TRBV4-2 and TRBJ1-1; 10 nucleotides align to TRBD1. Germline V lookup: CDR1 LGHNA, CDR2 YNFKEQ. J was trimmed by 3 bases and V by 4 bases; bases with no gene match: 8. The CDR3 is made up of 16 amino acids. Here the CDR3 reads CASSPRRDRGDTEAFF. CDR3 bases: TGTGCCAGCAGCCCACGCCGGGACAGGGGTGACACTGAAGCTTTCTTT.

V usage is TRBV15 and J usage is TRBJ2-7; D is unclear. Germline loops: CDR1 LNHNV, CDR2 YYDKDF (reference sequence). The length of the CDR3 is 15 residues. V lost 0 bases to trimming and J lost 6 bases, with 15 bases between them. DNA of the CDR3: TGTGCCACCAGCAGAGAATACGGCGGTAATCTCGAGCAGTACTTC. It translates to CATSREYGGNLEQYF.

The V call is TRBV6-1, the J call TRBJ2-4; D call uncertain. Trimming left V 3 bases short and J 8 bases short, with 5 bases between. This CDR3 is built from 11 residues. Germline CDR1 MNHNS, CDR2 SASEGT. The CDR3 nucleotides read TGTGCCAGCAGTGATTCGGACATTCAGTACTTC. Translation gives CASSDSDIQYF.

The chain carries TRBV6-1 and TRBJ2-2, with a possible D match to TRBD1 (6 bases). The CDR3 contains 12 residues. Trimming took 6 bases from V and 6 from J, leaving 8 bases between them. The germline V gene encodes CDR1 MNHNS and CDR2 SASEGT. CDR3 sequence (DNA): TGTGCCAGCAGACAGGGTGCCGGGGAGCTGTTTTTT. This gives the protein CASRQGAGELFF.

The V and J genes are TRBV6-5 and TRBJ2-5; D unresolved. Germline CDR1 is MNHEY and CDR2 is SVGAGI. The CDR3 contains 14 residues. Trimming stripped 2 bases from V and 5 bases from J, with 12 bases between. The CDR3 is CASSYVPHSETQYF. CDR3 nucleotide sequence: TGTGCCAGCAGTTACGTACCCCACTCGGAGACCCAGTACTTC.

This chain links TRBV18 with TRBJ2-3; D is undetermined. Germline CDR1 and CDR2: KGHSH and LQKENI. V was trimmed by 3 bases and J by 0 bases, leaving 4 bases between them. The CDR3 runs to 13 residues. In nucleotides, the CDR3 is TGTGCCAGCTCACCTTCTAGCACAGATACGCAGTATTTT. This gives the protein CASSPSSTDTQYF. The full variable domain, with the rest looked up from reference TRBV18 and TRBJ2-3, is NAGVMQNPRHLVRRRGQEARLRCSPMKGHSHVYWYRQLPEEGLKFMVYLQKENIIDESGMPKERFSAEFPKEGPSILRIQQVVRGDSAAYFCASSPSSTDTQYFGPGTRLTVL.

The chain carries TRBV27 and TRBJ1-5; 8 positions match TRBD1. The CDR3 length is 16 residues. CDR1 is MNHEY, CDR2 SMNVEV, per germline (reference sequence). J lost 0 bases, V lost 2 bases, and 3 bases had no gene match. The CDR3 DNA reads TGTGCCAGCAGTTTAGGCAGGGGGCATAGCAATCAGCCCCAGCATTTT. Translating gives CASSLGRGHSNQPQHF.

This chain uses TRBV5-8 with TRBJ1-1; no reliable D call. V dropped 3 bases and J dropped 1 base, with 19 bases sitting between them. There are 17 residues in the CDR3. Germline CDR1 and CDR2: SGHTS and YDEGEE. CDR3 protein: CASSCVTGNASNTEAFF. CDR3 nucleotide sequence: TGTGCCAGCAGCTGCGTAACCGGGAACGCCTCGAACACTGAAGCTTTCTTT.

This chain links TRBV14 with TRBJ1-6; possibly TRBD1 for D (6 bases). V was pared by 1 base and J by 4 bases, with 11 bases between. This CDR3 spans 16 amino acids. The germline V gene has CDR1 SGHDN and CDR2 FVKESK. The CDR3 reads CASSQVYQGYNSPLHF. As DNA, the CDR3 is TGTGCCAGCAGCCAAGTGTACCAGGGGTATAATTCACCCCTCCACTTT.

The rearrangement joins TRBV9 to TRBJ1-1, with TRBD1 matching 8 bases. Germline CDR1 and CDR2: SGDLS and YYNGEE. This CDR3 comprises 16 residues. The trim removed 3 bases at V and 4 bases at J, leaving 11 bases unmatched. The CDR3 region is CASSDQGARFITEAFF. CDR3 DNA: TGTGCCAGCAGCGACCAGGGGGCTCGTTTTATCACTGAAGCTTTCTTT.

The genes are TRBV7-8 and TRBJ1-4; D perhaps matches TRBD1 (6 bases). The CDR3 is made up of 15 amino acids. Germline lookup yields CDR1 SGHVS and CDR2 FQNEAQ. V lost 4 bases and J lost 4, with 13 bases in between. Here the CDR3 reads CASSWRTESNEKLFF. For the CDR3, the DNA is TGTGCCAGCAGCTGGAGGACAGAAAGTAATGAAAAACTGTTTTTT.

The J gene is TRBJ1-2, the V gene TRBV6-5; the D gene is possibly TRBD1 (5 bases). The length of the CDR3 is 14 residues. V lost 2 bases and J 1 base, leaving 8 bases between the germline ends. Germline CDR1 and CDR2: MNHEY and SVGAGI. The CDR3 is CASSYRGYNYGYTF. The CDR3 DNA reads as TGTGCCAGCAGTTACAGGGGTTATAACTATGGCTACACCTTC.

This clone was counted once. The chain is built from TRBV5-8 and TRBJ1-1, with a tentative D call TRBD1 (6 bases). Germline CDR1 SGHTS, CDR2 YDEGEE. The CDR3 is 12 residues long. V was pared by 5 bases and J by 8 bases, with 13 bases between. The CDR3 DNA sequence: TGTGCCAGCAGTTACACCGGGACAGAAGCTTTCTTT. Residues: CASSYTGTEAFF.

The chain combines TRBV19 with TRBJ1-1, with a possible D match to TRBD1 (6 bases). CDR1 LNHDA and CDR2 SQIVND come from the germline V gene (reference sequence). The CDR3 contains 13 residues. Trimming shortened V by 2 bases and J by 4 bases, and 8 bases separated the two germline ends. DNA for the CDR3: TGTGCCAGTAGTATACGGGGGGCCACTGAAGCTTTCTTT. Residues: CASSIRGATEAFF.